The sequence of this TCR beta chain was determined in a study of CD8+ T cells in alopecia areata. Study in general: For the treated group, dosing was oral tofacitinib at 5 to 10 mg twice daily. Among treated patients, severity was scored by affected scalp area percentage.

As for treatment: oral pan-JAK inhibitor, 5-10 mg twice daily. Sequencing used cDNA as its template, made by extracting RNA and reverse transcribing it. Clones were read by immunoSEQ multiplex PCR, and TCRdb kept only the in-frame ones, dropping some. Of about 210,000 clones listed, less than 65% are singletons. Germline V CDR1 and CDR2: SGHRS, YFSETQ. V was cut by 5 bases and J by 2 bases, with 13 bases left in between. The length of the CDR3 is 14 residues. Study-level results: Tofacitinib significantly reduced both scalp clonality and expanded CD8+ clones among the top 100.

As regards this clone: Antigen specificity is unknown.

This clonotype was obtained from a human donor with alopecia areata. Specimen: CD4+ T cells sorted from blood, collected at week 4, from a patient treated with tofacitinib. This chain uses TRBV5-1 with TRBJ1-2; TRBD1 might be the D (6 bases). Here the CDR3 reads CASSSTGTNYGYTF. The DNA for the CDR3 is TGCGCCAGCAGTTCTACAGGGACCAACTATGGCTACACCTTC. The full variable domain, its missing parts supplied by reference TRBV5-1 and TRBJ1-2, is KAGVTQTPRYLIKTRGQQVTLSCSPISGHRSVSWYQQTPGQGLQFLFEYFSETQRNKGNFPGRFSGRQFSNSRSEMNVSTLELGDSALYLCASSSTGTNYGYTFGSGTRLTVV.